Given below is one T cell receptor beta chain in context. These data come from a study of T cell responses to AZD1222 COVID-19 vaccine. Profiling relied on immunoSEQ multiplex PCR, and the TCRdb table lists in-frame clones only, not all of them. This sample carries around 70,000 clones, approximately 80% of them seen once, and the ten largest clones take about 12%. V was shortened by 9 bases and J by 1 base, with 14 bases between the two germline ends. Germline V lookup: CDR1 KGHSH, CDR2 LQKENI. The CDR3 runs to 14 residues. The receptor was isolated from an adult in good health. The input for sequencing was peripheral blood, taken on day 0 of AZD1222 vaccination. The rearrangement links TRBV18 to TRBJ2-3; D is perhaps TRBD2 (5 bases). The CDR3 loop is CASHGVDGTDTQYF. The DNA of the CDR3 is TGTGCCAGTCACGGGGTCGATGGCACAGATACGCAGTATTTT.